This entry is about one TCR beta chain. One end of the junction is discordant with germline, which a read error may explain. This CDR3 contains 15 residues. Germline V gene data show CDR1 as SNHLY and CDR2 as FYNNEI. The data belong to a study of blood T cell repertoires in COVID-19. Study information: There were acute and convalescent COVID-19 samples, and they came from the United States, Italy and Spain. T cells, B-cell-depleted T cells, or PBMCs provided the cDNA or gDNA that served as material.

Original processing methods: For nucleated cells, counts were estimated from reference gene primer amplification. Produced via immunoSEQ multiplex PCR; TCRdb's table is partial and in-frame only. That table gives V, J and clone size, and the DNA gave D and trimming. Found here are about 240,000 clones, 70% to 90% of them singletons; the top ten hold 5% to 8%. The sequenced sample consisted of peripheral blood. This receptor was obtained from a woman between 55 and 75 years old with active or convalescent COVID-19. The chain carries TRBV2 and TRBJ1-2; D might be TRBD1 (6 bases). The CDR3 DNA follows: TGTGCCAGCAGCGAAGCAGGGGTGCCCGACTATGGCTACACCTTC. This gives the protein CASSEAGVPDYGYTF. Combining the CDR3 with reference TRBV2 and TRBJ1-2 gives the whole variable domain EPEVTQTPSHQVTQMGQEVILRCVPISNHLYFYWYRQILGQKVEFLVSFYNNEISEKSEIFDDQFSVERPDGSNFTLKIRSTKLEDSAMYFCASSEAGVPDYGYTFGSGTRLTVV.